The TCR beta chain under discussion was sequenced for a study of T cell repertoires in cytomegalovirus infection. Study-wide background: Public TCR beta signatures provided an indication of both CMV infection and a matching HLA type.

This clonotype was counted only a few times. The target antigen is unknown. Germline V gene lookup returns CDR1 SQVTM and CDR2 ANQGSEA. The CDR3 sequence is 12 residues long. V lost 6 bases, J lost 2 bases, and 2 bases stayed unmatched. Study-wide results and limits: Totalled public TCR beta family frequency picked out people who carried CMV plus the relevant HLA. It was HLA-C-restricted CMV-specific TCR beta clonotypes that dominated the response ex vivo.

MiXCR, applied by TCRdb to the reads, yields one record per CDR3 protein. The repertoire consists of hundreds of thousands of distinct CDR3 sequences, with roughly 36% occurring once and the leading ten covering 2.5% to 3%. The V and J genes are TRBV29-1 and TRBJ2-7, with 9 bases that match TRBD1. Sample: PBMCs. The clonotype comes from a human donor in good health (CMV status not recorded). Some clones in this sample may be carry-over from other donors' samples. CDR3: CSVQGAAYEQYF. The CDR3 DNA is TGCAGCGTACAGGGGGCAGCCTACGAGCAGTACTTC.